Shown below are 9 T cell receptor beta chains from a single sample sequenced in a study of T cells in Graves' hyperthyroidism and ophthalmopathy. Researchers took RNA transcripts and amplified the TCR beta CDR3 regions from them. HTBI primers were employed in a first-round RT-PCR of the TCR CDR3. TCRdb re-called the multiplex PCR reads with MiXCR, one entry per CDR3 protein. Here the sample spans about 660,000 distinct CDR3 sequences, 40% to 55% being singletons. Specimen: peripheral blood or thyroid tissue (not recorded which). All receptors come from an adult man with Graves' disease, either hyperthyroidism or ophthalmopathy (not recorded which).

Only a few counts were recorded for this clonotype. A read error may account for a junction end that differs from germline. The chain joins TRBV20-1 to TRBJ1-1, with 7 nucleotides matching TRBD1. From germline, CDR1 is DFQATT and CDR2 SNEGSKA (reference sequence). The CDR3 extends over 16 amino acids. CDR3 sequence (DNA): TGCAATGCTTTAGGGACAGCCCAAATTATGAACACTGAAGCTTTCTTT. As protein: CNALGTAQIMNTEAFF.

This clonotype was counted between two and nine times. This chain connects TRBV20-1 to TRBJ1-1, with a weak D call TRBD1 (6 bases). The CDR3 spans 12 residues. Germline V gene lookup returns CDR1 DFQATT and CDR2 SNEGSKA (reference sequence). V lost 2 bases, J lost 11 bases, and 15 bases lay in between. The chain's CDR3 is CSARRGGLGAFF. CDR3 in DNA: TGCAGTGCTAGAAGAGGGGGATTAGGTGCTTTCTTT.

The chain has TRBV29-1 and TRBJ1-1; D not certain. Germline assignment: CDR1 SQVTM and CDR2 ANQGSEA. The length of the CDR3 is 16 residues. Trimming removed 8 bases at V and 1 base at J, with 23 bases between. In DNA, the CDR3 is TGCAGCTATTTGGGCAGAGGAATTTCGAGGAACACTGAAGCTTTCTTT. Its protein product is CSYLGRGISRNTEAFF.

This chain links TRBV2 with TRBJ1-6, with 9 bases identical to TRBD1. V shed 2 bases and J 9 bases; nucleotides not matched to a gene: 5. CDR1 and CDR2 from the germline V gene are SNHLY and FYNNEI. The CDR3 is 15 amino acids. CDR3 nucleotides: TGTGCCAGCAGTGAAAACAGGGGGCAGCGTTCACCCCTCCACTTT. It is translated as CASSENRGQRSPLHF.

This clonotype occurred many times. This sequence joins TRBV29-1 and TRBJ2-7, with 7 bases that match TRBD2. The CDR3 is made up of 16 amino acids. V was pared by 7 bases and J by 2 bases, with 17 bases of the junction left unmatched. Looked up from germline, CDR1 is SQVTM and CDR2 is ANQGSEA. CDR3 sequence (DNA): TGCAGCGACAACGACGCGGGGGAACAGCGAACCTACGAGCAGTACTTC. Protein sequence: CSDNDAGEQRTYEQYF.

There are a few counts of this clonotype. A read error may produce the germline difference seen at one junction end. The chain joins TRBV5-1 to TRBJ1-4, with 9 positions matching TRBD1. The V gene's germline CDR1 is SGHRS and CDR2 YFSETQ. The CDR3 has 15 residues. DNA of the CDR3: TGTGCCAGCAGCTTAGACGGGACAGGGAGTGAAAAACTGTTTTTT. Amino acid sequence: CASSLDGTGSEKLFF.

The count of this clonotype is one. The rearrangement uses TRBV29-1 and TRBJ2-7; 13 bases agree with TRBD2. The V segment lost 6 bases and the J segment 2 bases; nucleotides outside the gene matches: 4. Germline V gene sequence: CDR1 SQVTM, CDR2 ANQGSEA. There are 14 residues in the CDR3. The CDR3 loop is CSVGGTSGTYEQYF. CDR3 sequence (DNA): TGCAGCGTGGGGGGGACTAGCGGGACCTACGAGCAGTACTTC.

J is TRBJ2-7 and V is TRBV11-1, with D unresolved. V lost 5 bases to trimming and J lost 6 bases, with 23 bases between them. CDR1 is SGHAT and CDR2 is FQDESV in the germline V gene (reference sequence). This CDR3 has 16 amino acids. The CDR3 protein is CASSPRVRRQRPEQYF. The CDR3 region has the DNA TGTGCCAGCAGCCCTCGGGTTCGTCGGCAGAGGCCCGAGCAGTACTTC.

A few counts support this clonotype. The chain links TRBV12-3 or TRBV12-4 to TRBJ1-1; 9 bases agree with TRBD1. With 6 bases clipped from V and 3 bases from J, the junction kept 5 bases outside the gene matches. There are 14 residues in the CDR3. CDR3 coding DNA: TGTGCCAGCAGAGGACAGGGGAGAGACACTGAAGCTTTCTTT. Translating it yields CASRGQGRDTEAFF.